The clone carrying this T cell receptor (beta chain) was seen only once. Its matching antigen is unknown. Time point here: week 23, last vaccination. In every dose of vaccine, 300 ug of mutant IDH1 20-mer peptide was given alongside topical imiquimod. This specimen belongs to a study of a mutant IDH1 vaccine in newly diagnosed glioma. Libraries were prepared by immunoSEQ multiplex PCR; TCRdb keeps only in-frame clonotypes and omits some of them. This sample has about 55,000 clones, with about four fifths found just once. Per germline, CDR1 MNHEY and CDR2 SVGAGI. Deletions cut 2 bases from V and 0 bases from J, with 2 bases between. The CDR3 extends over 13 amino acids.

The sequence derives from a man aged 40-55 years with glioma. This chain links TRBV6-5 with TRBJ1-3; D is unclear. The input for sequencing was PBMCs, taken from a glioma patient whose treatment included an IDH1 peptide vaccine. CDR3: CASSYNSGNTIYF. In DNA, the CDR3 is TGTGCCAGCAGTTACAACTCTGGAAACACCATATATTTT.